The present TCR beta chain was sequenced within a study of T-cell reconstitution after alpha-beta-depleted transplantation in children. Overall study findings and caveats: Newly generated T cells supplied most T-cell counts and diversity one year post-transplant. Expanded clones from the graft, numbering several hundred, reportedly supplied alpha-beta T cells about two months after transplant.

On this clonotype: Its target is not known.

The CDR3 has 14 amino acids. V was clipped by 2 bases and J by 11 bases; unmatched bases: 9. TCRbeta library preparation incorporated unique molecular identifiers. TCRdb analysed the PCR reads with MiXCR anew, one entry per CDR3 protein. The table lists approximately 1,000,000 distinct CDR3 sequences, about 29% of them singletons, with around 30% in the top ten. This clonotype originated in a boy under two years old who had a stem cell transplant for SCID, so the T cells may come from the graft donor. This sequence joins TRBV12-3 or TRBV12-4 and TRBJ2-3; TRBD2 aligns across 8 bases. The sequences come from PBMCs, mostly from graft donor cells, collected 360 days after TCRalphabeta/CD19-depleted stem cell transplant. The CDR3 nucleotides are TGTGCCAGCAGTTTACGGGGGGGGGCATTCGGGCAGTATTTT. Its translation: CASSLRGGAFGQYF.